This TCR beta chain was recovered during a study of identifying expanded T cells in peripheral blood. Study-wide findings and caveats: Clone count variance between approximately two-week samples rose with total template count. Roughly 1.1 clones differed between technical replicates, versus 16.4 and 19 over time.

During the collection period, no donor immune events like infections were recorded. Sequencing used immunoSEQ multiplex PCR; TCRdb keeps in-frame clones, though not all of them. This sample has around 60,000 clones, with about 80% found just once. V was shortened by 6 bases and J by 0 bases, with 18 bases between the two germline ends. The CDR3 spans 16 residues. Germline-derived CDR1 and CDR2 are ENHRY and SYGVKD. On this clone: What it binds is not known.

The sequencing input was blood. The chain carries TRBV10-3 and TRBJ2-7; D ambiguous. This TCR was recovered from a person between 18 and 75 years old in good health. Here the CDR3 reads CAISRALNLSSYEQYF. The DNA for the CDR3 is TGTGCCATCAGCCGGGCCCTCAACCTTAGCTCCTACGAGCAGTACTTC.